A selection of T cell receptor beta chains follows, all from one sample in a study of T-cell memory formation after mild COVID-19. In TCRdb, the 5' RACE reads were re-called with MiXCR into one record per CDR3 protein. Among about 110,000 distinct CDR3 sequences listed, over 15% were seen once. The sequenced sample was PBMCs or a T cell subset sorted from them (not recorded which). All receptors derive from a man in his late teens or twenties who had mild COVID-19 (a few samples of this study predate the infection). Cell type and time point are not known. The CDR3 runs from the conserved cysteine through the conserved F or W. The order of the fields is CDR3 length, V gene, J gene, CDR3 protein.

length: 16; V: TRBV11-2; J: TRBJ2-5; CDR3: CASSLVVGSTSKTQYF
length: 14; V: TRBV3-2; J: TRBJ1-1; CDR3: CASSQDQGNTEAFF
length: 13; V: TRBV29-1; J: TRBJ2-3; CDR3: CSVVILGPDTQYF
length: 12; V: TRBV3-1; J: TRBJ1-2; CDR3: CASSQVDHGYTF
length: 19; V: TRBV11-1; J: TRBJ2-3; CDR3: CASSARSGNGQGSTDTQYF
length: 12; V: TRBV7-2; J: TRBJ1-5; CDR3: CASSLGDQPQHF
length: 16; V: TRBV15; J: TRBJ2-5; CDR3: CATSRASGRYQETQYF
length: 15; V: TRBV7-2; J: TRBJ1-2; CDR3: CASVGLLGILYGYTF
length: 19; V: TRBV7-8; J: TRBJ1-4; CDR3: CASSLHFRAGGGRNEKLFF
length: 14; V: TRBV10-2; J: TRBJ2-3; CDR3: CASKGDAGVDTQYF
length: 18; V: TRBV7-2; J: TRBJ2-1; CDR3: CASSLVGGRTDNYNEQFF
length: 15; V: TRBV12-3/TRBV12-4; J: TRBJ1-6; CDR3: CASSPRTGGSSPLHF
length: 14; V: TRBV7-2; J: TRBJ1-2; CDR3: CASSLWDGLYGYTF
length: 15; V: TRBV5-5; J: TRBJ2-1; CDR3: CASSLLGSSYNEQFF
length: 12; V: TRBV24-1; J: TRBJ1-5; CDR3: CAEETGDQPQHF
length: 16; V: TRBV11-1; J: TRBJ1-6; CDR3: CASSQHSSTADSPLHF
length: 14; V: TRBV7-9; J: TRBJ1-1; CDR3: CASSRGLLNTEAFF
length: 12; V: TRBV18; J: TRBJ1-1; CDR3: CASSQGGTEAFF
length: 15; V: TRBV7-2; J: TRBJ2-3; CDR3: CASSLSGGEGNTQYF
length: 14; V: TRBV29-1; J: TRBJ2-1; CDR3: CSVPPAGGRNEQFF
length: 12; V: TRBV20-1; J: TRBJ2-5; CDR3: CSAPGQQETQYF
length: 13; V: TRBV4-3; J: TRBJ2-4; CDR3: CASSRGAQNIQYF
length: 17; V: TRBV5-1; J: TRBJ2-2; CDR3: CASSLGEDHKNTGELFF
length: 15; V: TRBV3-1; J: TRBJ2-1; CDR3: CASSQVGGTYNEQFF
length: 12; V: TRBV20-1; J: TRBJ1-2; CDR3: CSAIDQSYGYTF
length: 13; V: TRBV2; J: TRBJ2-3; CDR3: CASSYSGTDTQYF
length: 14; V: TRBV7-2; J: TRBJ1-5; CDR3: CASSPGHLNQPQHF
length: 14; V: TRBV7-2; J: TRBJ1-6; CDR3: CASRGGDYNSPLHF